This T cell receptor (beta chain) is drawn from a study of blood T cell repertoires in COVID-19. J was trimmed by 7 bases and V by 3 bases; bases with no gene match: 3. CDR1 and CDR2 (germline): KGHSH, LQKENI. The CDR3 covers 12 residues. The protocol was immunoSEQ multiplex PCR, while the TCRdb copy is restricted to in-frame clones and leaves out a portion. The data contain about 150,000 clones, about 85% of them singletons. The rearrangement uses TRBV18 and TRBJ2-7; TRBD2 matches 7 bases. The clonotype was recovered from a woman aged 70 to 79 with acute or convalescent COVID-19. What was sequenced was peripheral blood. The CDR3 sequence: CASSPTGGEQYF. As DNA, the CDR3 is TGTGCCAGCTCACCCACGGGGGGAGAGCAGTACTTC.